This T cell receptor beta chain is drawn from a study of cytomegalovirus exposure and HLA in healthy donors. Study-wide points: Several V segments, TRBV6-2 and TRBV6-3 among them, could not be told apart and were dropped.

Notes on this clone: Its matching antigen is unknown.

V lost 1 base and J lost 2, with 8 bases in between. The CDR3 is made up of 14 amino acids. From germline, CDR1 is SEHNR and CDR2 FQNEAQ (reference sequence). As for the donors, each was a healthy bone marrow donor. The primer mix had 60 Vbeta and 13 Jbeta primers. Measured with immunoSEQ multiplex PCR; TCRdb has only the in-frame clones, and not every one. Found here are roughly 110,000 clones, more than 70% of them singletons; the top ten hold 2% to 3%. The source material was PBMCs. The TCR sequence derives from a man aged 40-50 years in good health and CMV-seronegative. V is TRBV7-9 and J is TRBJ2-5; no clear D. The CDR3 region is CASSLVVAQETQYF. CDR3 nucleotides: TGTGCCAGCAGCTTAGTGGTAGCACAAGAGACCCAGTACTTC.